These 21 T cell receptor beta chains originate from one sample sequenced in a study of cytomegalovirus exposure and HLA in healthy donors. The PCR ran on 60 Vbeta and 13 Jbeta primers. Some clones are missing from TCRdb's copy, which holds only in-frame ones; the method was immunoSEQ multiplex PCR. In the table there are roughly 150,000 clones, approximately 83% of which are singletons. The sample comprised PBMCs. The source is a woman in her forties in good health and CMV-seronegative.

V is TRBV10-3 and J is TRBJ1-1; tentative D call: TRBD1 (5 bases). The CDR3 loop spans 13 amino acids. Trimming took off 6 bases at V and 8 bases at J, with 16 bases between the two ends. From germline, CDR1 is ENHRY and CDR2 SYGVKD. The CDR3 loop reads CAIRMPGLSEAFF. The CDR3 DNA is TGTGCCATCAGGATGCCGGGACTCTCAGAAGCTTTCTTT.

The chain is built from TRBV25-1 and TRBJ2-7; 7 bases agree with TRBD1. Trimming cost V 7 bases and J 4 bases; bases outside gene matches: 7. Looked up from germline, CDR1 is MGHDK and CDR2 is SYGVNS. The length of the CDR3 is 13 residues. The CDR3 region is CASTSWDRYEQYF. CDR3 sequence (DNA): TGTGCCAGCACGTCCTGGGACAGATACGAGCAGTACTTC.

The V gene is TRBV27, the J gene TRBJ1-1; D unresolved. Germline V gene sequence: CDR1 MNHEY, CDR2 SMNVEV (reference sequence). The CDR3 covers 14 residues. The V gene lost 3 bases and the J gene lost 3 bases, with 11 bases spanning the gap. CDR3: CASSFDRGDTEAFF. The CDR3 DNA is TGTGCCAGCAGTTTTGACCGAGGAGACACTGAAGCTTTCTTT.

The genes are TRBV4-1 and TRBJ1-5; 10 nucleotides line up with TRBD1. The CDR3 is 18 residues long. V lost 4 bases to trimming and J lost 5 bases; unmatched junction nucleotides: 14. Germline V gene data show CDR1 as MGHRA and CDR2 as YSYEKL. The CDR3 sequence: CASSLGGGQGGSHQPQHF. DNA of the CDR3: TGCGCCAGCAGCCTGGGGGGCGGACAGGGGGGTAGTCATCAGCCCCAGCATTTT.

This chain connects TRBV14 to TRBJ2-7; TRBD1 is a possible D gene (5 bases). The V and J ends lost 4 bases and 6 bases respectively, with 13 bases between them. The germline gives CDR1 SGHDN, CDR2 FVKESK. The CDR3 is 13 amino acids. CDR3 loop: CASSPRTIGEQYF. Here the CDR3 DNA reads TGTGCCAGCAGCCCCCGGACAATAGGCGAGCAGTACTTC. The full variable domain, rest sourced from reference TRBV14 and TRBJ2-7, is EAGVTQFPSHSVIEKGQTVTLRCDPISGHDNLYWYRRVMGKEIKFLLHFVKESKQDESGMPNNRFLAERTGGTYSTLKVQPAELEDSGVYFCASSPRTIGEQYFGPGTRLTVT.

The chain joins TRBV29-1 to TRBJ2-3, with 8 bases aligning to TRBD2. The germline CDR1 and CDR2 sequences are SQVTM and ANQGSEA. V lost 5 bases and J lost 5; bases outside the gene matches: 6. This CDR3 region has 13 residues. This CDR3 is CSVSQRELDTQYF. The CDR3 bases are TGCAGCGTTTCGCAGCGGGAGCTAGATACGCAGTATTTT.

A remark on this clone: At one boundary the junction diverges from the germline segment, which might be a read error. The chain combines TRBV7-9 with TRBJ1-2, with 7 bases identical to TRBD1. CDR3 length equals 15 residues. The V gene's germline CDR1 is SEHNR and CDR2 FQNEAQ (reference sequence). CDR3 protein: CSSSLAEGAGYGYTF. CDR3 DNA: TGTTCCAGCAGCTTAGCGGAGGGGGCCGGCTATGGCTACACCTTC.

The J gene is TRBJ1-1, the V gene TRBV6-1; D not certain. Between the trimmed V and J ends, which lost 6 bases and 7 bases, there was a span of 9 bases. Per the germline V gene, CDR1 is MNHNS and CDR2 is SASEGT. The CDR3 has 11 residues. The CDR3 region is CASRNDIEAFF. The CDR3, as DNA: TGTGCCAGCAGGAATGACATTGAAGCTTTCTTT.

The chain is built from TRBV5-1 and TRBJ2-5; 9 positions match TRBD1. CDR3 length equals 15 residues. Trimming cost V 4 bases and J 2 bases; bases outside gene matches: 6. CDR1 is SGHRS, CDR2 YFSETQ, per germline. The CDR3: CASSATGTGQETQYF. CDR3 sequence (DNA): TGCGCCAGCAGCGCCACCGGGACAGGGCAAGAGACCCAGTACTTC.

J is TRBJ2-7 and V is TRBV6-5; no definite D call. Per the germline V gene, CDR1 is MNHEY and CDR2 is SVGAGI. V gave up 8 bases and J gave up 1 base, with 18 bases separating them. CDR3 length equals 15 residues. CDR3 region: CASSLYSLLSYEQYF. Here the CDR3 DNA reads TGTGCCAGCTCTCTATATAGTCTATTATCCTACGAGCAGTACTTC.

This clone was recorded once. The J gene is TRBJ2-7, the V gene TRBV5-4; no clear D. Trimming shortened V by 1 base and J by 3 bases, and 14 bases separated the two germline ends. Per germline, CDR1 SGHNT and CDR2 YYREEE (reference sequence). The CDR3 totals 15 residues. CDR3 nucleotides: TGTGCCAGCAGCTTGAGCCAGCGTGGCGACTACGAGCAGTACTTC. It encodes CASSLSQRGDYEQYF.

This chain connects TRBV6-1 to TRBJ1-1, with unresolved D. Germline loops: CDR1 MNHNS, CDR2 SASEGT. CDR3 size: 13 residues. The ends were cut back, 8 bases at V and 3 bases at J, with 13 bases in the middle. Here the CDR3 reads CASGRAGYTEAFF. The CDR3 nucleotides read TGTGCCAGCGGTAGGGCGGGTTACACTGAAGCTTTCTTT.

This chain joins TRBV18 and TRBJ2-2; weak D call: TRBD1 (5 bases). The CDR3 extends over 13 amino acids. The germline V and J ends were trimmed by 6 bases and 5 bases, with 10 bases remaining between them. Per the germline V gene, CDR1 is KGHSH and CDR2 is LQKENI. The CDR3 DNA reads as TGTGCCAGCTCCTCCAGGGAAACCGGGGAGCTGTTTTTT. Residues: CASSSRETGELFF.

The chain is built from TRBV2 and TRBJ1-4, with D hard to call. CDR3 length equals 14 residues. Trimming took 3 bases from V and 5 from J, leaving 10 bases between them. CDR1 and CDR2 from the germline V gene are SNHLY and FYNNEI. The CDR3 spells CASSDRVQNEKLFF. For the CDR3, the DNA is TGTGCCAGCAGTGATCGTGTACAGAATGAAAAACTGTTTTTT.

The rearrangement links TRBV6-1 to TRBJ1-6; D not certain. V dropped 6 bases and J dropped 6 bases, with 15 bases sitting between them. The CDR3 extends over 15 amino acids. Germline V lookup: CDR1 MNHNS, CDR2 SASEGT. The CDR3 reads CASRPRDATNSPLHF. The DNA for the CDR3 is TGTGCCAGCAGACCACGGGATGCTACTAATTCACCCCTCCACTTT.

This clone was detected once. The chain is built from TRBV9 and TRBJ1-1, with 9 nucleotides matching TRBD1. The CDR3 length is 16 residues. CDR1 and CDR2 (germline): SGDLS, YYNGEE. Trimming took 4 bases from V and 3 from J; bases not matched to a gene: 10. Written as DNA, the CDR3 is TGTGCCAGCAGCCCCCAACCGGGACAGGGATACACTGAAGCTTTCTTT. This encodes CASSPQPGQGYTEAFF.

The genes are TRBV11-2 and TRBJ1-5; D might be TRBD1 (5 bases). The V end was cut by 5 bases, the J end by 5 bases, with 19 bases between. Per germline, CDR1 SGHAT and CDR2 FQNNGV. The CDR3 spans 16 residues. The CDR3 reads CASSRAAGQGHQPQHF. DNA for the CDR3: TGTGCCAGCAGCCGTGCTGCGGGGCAGGGCCATCAGCCCCAGCATTTT.

The gene calls are TRBV6-5 and TRBJ1-5; D not certain. The CDR3 is 14 residues long. Germline V lookup: CDR1 MNHEY, CDR2 SVGAGI. V dropped 6 bases and J dropped 3 bases, with 12 bases sitting between them. The CDR3 DNA is TGTGCCAGCAGCCCCGGGTCCCCCAATCAGCCCCAGCATTTT. Amino acids: CASSPGSPNQPQHF.

The CDR3: CASSELAANYGYTF. The DNA for the CDR3 is TGTGCCAGCAGTGAACTGGCAGCTAACTATGGCTACACCTTC. The rearrangement links TRBV2 to TRBJ1-2; D uncertain. The length of the CDR3 is 14 residues. V lost 2 bases, J lost 0 bases, and 7 bases lay in between. Germline CDR1 is SNHLY and CDR2 is FYNNEI.

The chain links TRBV27 to TRBJ2-7; TRBD1 might be the D (5 bases). V lost 8 bases to trimming and J lost 7 bases, with 18 bases between them. CDR3 length: 13 residues. CDR1 MNHEY and CDR2 SMNVEV come from the germline V gene (reference sequence). CDR3 bases: TGTGCCAGCTGTTGCGGACGGACATTGGAGCAGTACTTC. The encoded protein is CASCCGRTLEQYF.

The genes are TRBV2 and TRBJ2-3; possibly TRBD2 for D (5 bases). Trimming removed 7 bases from V and 0 bases from J, with 11 bases in between. Germline CDR1 reads SNHLY; CDR2 reads FYNNEI. The CDR3 covers 14 residues. CDR3 sequence reads: CASNEGESTDTQYF. The CDR3 DNA reads as TGTGCCAGCAACGAGGGAGAGAGCACAGATACGCAGTATTTT.